The source of this T cell receptor beta chain is a study of blood T cell repertoires in COVID-19. Germline CDR1 is LNHDA and CDR2 is SQIVND (reference sequence). The CDR3 runs 14 residues. J was trimmed by 7 bases and V by 6 bases; bases with no gene match: 8. Some clones are missing from TCRdb's copy, which holds only in-frame ones; the method was immunoSEQ multiplex PCR. The sample consists of 150,000 to 200,000 clones, just over 90% of them appearing once. The V gene is TRBV19, the J gene TRBJ1-2; TRBD1 aligns across 10 bases. Sequenced material: peripheral blood. This sequence was found in a woman aged 55-70 years with COVID-19, enrolled during active disease. This CDR3 reads CASRKKTGGLGYTF. For the CDR3, the DNA is TGTGCCAGTAGAAAAAAGACAGGGGGCCTTGGCTACACCTTC.